The 5 T cell receptor beta chains listed next were all sequenced from one sample in a study of blood T cell repertoires in COVID-19. Sequencing was performed with immunoSEQ multiplex PCR; in TCRdb, only in-frame clones are kept and a portion is missing. Of about 88,000 clones detected, approximately 81% appear once; the ten largest clones hold roughly 15%. Sequenced input: peripheral blood. Receptor source: a woman between 65 and 79 years old with acute or convalescent COVID-19.

The rearrangement joins TRBV28 to TRBJ2-7; a weak D match, TRBD2 (6 bases). Per the germline V gene, CDR1 is MDHEN and CDR2 is SYDVKM. V lost 5 bases, J lost 2 bases, and 16 bases lay in between. The length of the CDR3 is 15 residues. The CDR3 DNA follows: TGTGCCAGCAGTCACCCCGGCGGGGCGACCTACGAGCAGTACGTC. Amino acid sequence: CASSHPGGATYEQYV.

V is TRBV10-1 and J is TRBJ2-2; 11 nucleotides agree with TRBD2. The CDR3 runs to 17 residues. J gave up 2 bases and V 3 bases, and 5 bases lay outside the gene matches. CDR1 is WNHNN, CDR2 SYGVQD, per germline (reference sequence). The CDR3 is CASSERGLAVNTGELFF. CDR3 coding DNA: TGCGCCAGCAGTGAAAGGGGACTAGCGGTAAACACCGGGGAGCTGTTTTTT.

V is TRBV10-2 and J is TRBJ2-5, with 9 bases matching TRBD2. Germline CDR1 is WSHSY and CDR2 is SAAADI. Trimming took 0 bases from V and 5 from J; bases not matched to a gene: 10. CDR3 length: 17 amino acids. CDR3 region: CASSESRGRVQWETQYF. CDR3 nucleotide sequence: TGCGCCAGCAGTGAGTCCCGCGGGAGGGTCCAGTGGGAGACCCAGTACTTC.

The rearrangement joins TRBV18 to TRBJ2-2; TRBD2 matches at 13 bases. This CDR3 is built from 18 residues. J lost 2 bases, V lost 3 bases, and 6 bases had no gene match. Germline V gene data show CDR1 as KGHSH and CDR2 as LQKENI. CDR3 protein: CASSPLGLAGRNTGELFF. CDR3 DNA sequence: TGTGCCAGCTCACCGTTGGGACTAGCGGGGCGTAACACCGGGGAGCTGTTTTTT.

The rearrangement joins TRBV29-1 to TRBJ2-3, with 8 bases identical to TRBD2. This CDR3 has 16 amino acids. Unmatched junction bases numbered 13, after V lost 2 bases and J lost 6 bases. Germline V gives CDR1 SQVTM, CDR2 ANQGSEA. Here the CDR3 reads CSVETLGGLGGDTQYF. Here the CDR3 DNA reads TGCAGCGTTGAAACGCTGGGGGGACTAGGAGGTGATACGCAGTATTTT.